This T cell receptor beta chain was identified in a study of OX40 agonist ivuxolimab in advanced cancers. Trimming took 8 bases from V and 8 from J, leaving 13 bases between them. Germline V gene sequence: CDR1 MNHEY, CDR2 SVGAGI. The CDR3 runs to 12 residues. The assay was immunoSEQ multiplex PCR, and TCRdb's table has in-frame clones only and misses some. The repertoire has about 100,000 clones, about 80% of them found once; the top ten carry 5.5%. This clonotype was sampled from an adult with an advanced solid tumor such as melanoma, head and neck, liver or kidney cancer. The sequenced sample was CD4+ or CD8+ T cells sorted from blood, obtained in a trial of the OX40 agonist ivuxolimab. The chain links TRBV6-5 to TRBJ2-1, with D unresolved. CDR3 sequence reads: CASRGFSHEQFF. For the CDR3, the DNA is TGTGCCAGCCGAGGATTTTCTCATGAGCAGTTCTTC.